One sample yielded the 22 T cell receptor beta chains listed below, sequenced in a study of Graves' ophthalmopathy and Graves' hyperthyroidism. RNA served as the template for amplifying TCR beta CDR3 regions. Scientists carried out first-round RT-PCR using HTBI primers and then a second-round multiplex PCR. Each CDR3 protein gets one entry after TCRdb re-called the multiplex PCR reads with MiXCR. Of just over 600,000 distinct CDR3 sequences detected, roughly 20% appear once; the ten largest clones hold around 6.5%. Specimen: peripheral blood. These receptor sequences come from a woman between 18 and 29 years old with stable Graves' hyperthyroidism. Some clones in this sample may be carry-over from other donors' samples.

The CDR3 bases are TGCAGTGCTAATGGGATCTCCTACGAGCAGTACTTC. Protein sequence: CSANGISYEQYF. The chain carries TRBV20-1 and TRBJ2-7; D not resolved. This CDR3 is built from 12 residues. Looked up from germline, CDR1 is DFQATT and CDR2 is SNEGSKA (reference sequence). The ends were cut back, 4 bases at V and 0 bases at J, with 7 bases in the middle.

The sample holds many counts of this clonotype. The chain joins TRBV9 to TRBJ2-2, with D hard to call. CDR3 size: 14 residues. V dropped 0 bases and J dropped 6 bases, with 9 bases sitting between them. Germline V gene data show CDR1 as SGDLS and CDR2 as YYNGEE. The CDR3 DNA follows: TGTGCCAGCAGCGTAGGCGGTTTTGCCGGGGAGCTGTTTTTT. It encodes CASSVGGFAGELFF.

The V gene is TRBV11-3, the J gene TRBJ1-1; D uncertain. This CDR3 is built from 15 residues. V lost 7 bases and J 1 base, leaving 16 bases between the germline ends. Germline CDR1 reads SGHNT; CDR2 reads YENEEA. The CDR3 loop is CASTIRPRKNTEAFF. In DNA, the CDR3 is TGTGCCAGCACCATACGGCCCAGAAAGAACACTGAAGCTTTCTTT.

In its sample, this clonotype was seen many times. V gene TRBV15 combines with J gene TRBJ2-7; no clear D. This CDR3 is 13 amino acids long. From germline, CDR1 is LNHNV and CDR2 YYDKDF (reference sequence). Trimming left V 2 bases short and J 1 base short, with 6 bases between. Written as DNA, the CDR3 is TGTGCCACCAGCAGATCCCCGTCCTACGAGCAGTACTTC. This encodes CATSRSPSYEQYF. The full variable domain, with the rest looked up from reference TRBV15 and TRBJ2-7, is DAMVIQNPRYQVTQFGKPVTLSCSQTLNHNVMYWYQQKSSQAPKLLFHYYDKDFNNEADTPDNFQSRRPNTSFCFLDIRSPGLGDTAMYLCATSRSPSYEQYFGPGTRLTVT.

The chain couples TRBV12-3 or TRBV12-4 to TRBJ1-3; a weak D match, TRBD1 (5 bases). The CDR3 runs to 14 residues. Trimming removed 1 base at V and 4 bases at J, with 8 bases between. CDR3 protein: CASSLGGVGNTIYF. In DNA, the CDR3 is TGTGCCAGCAGTTTAGGAGGGGTCGGAAACACCATATATTTT.

This clonotype has only a few counts. The chain couples TRBV7-2 to TRBJ2-1; D is tentatively TRBD1 or TRBD2 (6 bases each). The V end lost 2 bases, the J end lost 9 bases, and 11 bases lay between the germline ends. Looked up from germline, CDR1 is SGHTA and CDR2 is FQGNSA. The CDR3 length is 13 residues. The CDR3 bases are TGTGCCAGCAGCTTATACGGAGGGGGTGAGCAGTTCTTC. It encodes CASSLYGGGEQFF.

This clonotype turned up a few times. The chain links TRBV30 to TRBJ1-2; D may be TRBD1 (6 bases). Trimming pared 4 bases from V and 3 bases from J, leaving 12 bases between. The germline gives CDR1 GTSNPN, CDR2 SVGIG (reference sequence). The CDR3 is 13 residues long. The CDR3 loop is CAWTGEMDYGYTF. Written as DNA, the CDR3 is TGTGCCTGGACAGGGGAAATGGACTATGGCTACACCTTC. Using reference TRBV30 and TRBJ1-2 for the parts outside the CDR3, the full variable domain is SQTIHQWPATLVQPVGSPLSLECTVEGTSNPNLYWYRQAAGRGLQLLFYSVGIGQISSEVPQNLSASRPQDRQFILSSKKLLLSDSGFYLCAWTGEMDYGYTFGSGTRLTVV.

This clonotype was picked up a small number of times. CDR3 nucleotides: TGTGCCAGCAGTTACGGAGACAGGGGGCTGGGTGAAGCTTTCTTT. As protein: CASSYGDRGLGEAFF. V usage is TRBV28 and J usage is TRBJ1-1; 10 nucleotides match TRBD1. Germline V gene data show CDR1 as MDHEN and CDR2 as SYDVKM. Trimming took 4 bases from V and 7 from J; bases not matched to a gene: 9. The CDR3 loop spans 15 amino acids.

The chain recombines TRBV30 with TRBJ2-7; D might be TRBD1 (6 bases). V dropped 0 bases and J dropped 3 bases, with 15 bases sitting between them. Germline V CDR1 and CDR2: GTSNPN, SVGIG (reference sequence). The CDR3 loop spans 15 amino acids. The CDR3: CAWSVGGLRFYEQYF. The DNA of the CDR3 is TGTGCCTGGAGTGTAGGGGGATTGCGATTCTACGAGCAGTACTTC. Based on the CDR3 plus reference TRBV30 and TRBJ2-7, the full variable domain is SQTIHQWPATLVQPVGSPLSLECTVEGTSNPNLYWYRQAAGRGLQLLFYSVGIGQISSEVPQNLSASRPQDRQFILSSKKLLLSDSGFYLCAWSVGGLRFYEQYFGPGTRLTVT.

This clonotype was seen ten or more times. V usage is TRBV7-2 and J usage is TRBJ2-5; TRBD2 might be the D (5 bases). The length of the CDR3 is 12 residues. Deletions cut 6 bases from V and 5 bases from J, with 10 bases between. Germline V lookup: CDR1 SGHTA, CDR2 FQGNSA. DNA of the CDR3: TGTGCCAGCAGTCGACGGAGGGAGACCCAGTACTTC. This translates into CASSRRRETQYF. The variable domain in full, with the rest retrieved from reference TRBV7-2 and TRBJ2-5, is GAGVSQSPSNKVTEKGKDVELRCDPISGHTALYWYRQSLGQGLEFLIYFQGNSAPDKSGLPSDRFSAERTGGSVSTLTIQRTQQEDSAVYLCASSRRRETQYFGPGTRLLVL.

This clonotype has ten or more counts. V usage is TRBV6-1 and J usage is TRBJ2-5; D possibly corresponds to TRBD2 (5 bases). Per germline, CDR1 MNHNS and CDR2 SASEGT. The CDR3 consists of 15 residues. The V and J ends lost 5 bases and 7 bases respectively, with 20 bases between them. For the CDR3, the DNA is TGTGCCAGCAGTCCTATGGTGGTCATGGCGGGGACCCAGTACTTC. Translation gives CASSPMVVMAGTQYF.

This clonotype was counted ten times or more. For the CDR3, the DNA is TGTGCCAGCAGTTTAGCGAGAGCCGGGGAGCTGTTTTTT. Translation: CASSLARAGELFF. The chain joins TRBV12-3 or TRBV12-4 to TRBJ2-2; D call uncertain. V dropped 0 bases and J dropped 6 bases, with 5 bases sitting between them. The CDR3 spans 13 residues.

This clonotype was recorded many times. The chain carries TRBV20-1 and TRBJ2-7, with 10 positions matching TRBD2. Germline V gene sequence: CDR1 DFQATT, CDR2 SNEGSKA (reference sequence). The V gene end was trimmed by 0 bases and the J gene end by 4 bases; junction bases not matched to a gene: 6. The CDR3 consists of 15 residues. The CDR3 loop is CSARDFLAGDYEQYF. The CDR3 DNA is TGCAGTGCTAGAGATTTCCTAGCGGGAGATTACGAGCAGTACTTC.

This clonotype has a single count. The chain employs TRBV28 and TRBJ1-2; a weak D match, TRBD1 (5 bases). CDR1 MDHEN and CDR2 SYDVKM come from the germline V gene. V lost 4 bases and J lost 4, with 16 bases in between. The CDR3 sequence is 15 residues long. The CDR3 is CASSSLDSSTYGYTF. CDR3 DNA sequence: TGTGCCAGCAGTTCTCTCGACAGCTCTACCTATGGCTACACCTTC.

The V gene is TRBV12-3 or TRBV12-4, the J gene TRBJ2-2, with D possibly matching TRBD2 (6 bases). This CDR3 is 14 amino acids long. With 8 bases removed from V and 4 bases from J, the gap between germline ends came to 14 bases. The CDR3, as DNA: TGTGCCAGCCTCCTGGGACTTTTCACCGGGGAGCTGTTTTTT. The encoded protein is CASLLGLFTGELFF.

This clonotype has just a few counts. The chain has TRBV10-3 and TRBJ1-3; D is unresolved. This CDR3 has 17 amino acids. Germline assignment: CDR1 ENHRY and CDR2 SYGVKD. The V and J ends lost 0 bases and 0 bases respectively, with 12 bases between them. The CDR3 here is CAISESPRSSSGNTIYF. For the CDR3, the DNA is TGTGCCATCAGTGAGTCTCCCAGGTCGAGCTCTGGAAACACCATATATTTT.

This clonotype was seen repeatedly, ten times or more. The V and J genes are TRBV13 and TRBJ2-5, with TRBD2 matching over 14 bases. CDR3 size: 16 residues. The germline gives CDR1 PRHDT, CDR2 FYEKMQ (reference sequence). J lost 4 bases, V lost 5 bases, and 6 bases had no gene match. The CDR3 DNA reads as TGTGCCAGCAGCCCTGGGACTAGCGGGAGCTTAGAGACCCAGTACTTC. This sequence encodes CASSPGTSGSLETQYF.

This clonotype turned up a few times. The chain joins TRBV11-2 to TRBJ2-5; TRBD1 agrees at 9 bases. The germline V gene has CDR1 SGHAT and CDR2 FQNNGV. The ends lost 5 bases at V and 5 bases at J; junction bases unmatched: 6. There are 14 residues in the CDR3. The CDR3 DNA is TGTGCCAGCAGCGACACAGGGGGCGCGGAGACCCAGTACTTC. Amino acids: CASSDTGGAETQYF.

Here the CDR3 reads CASSFETGITEAFF. Here the CDR3 DNA reads TGTGCCAGCAGCTTCGAGACAGGCATCACTGAAGCTTTCTTT. The rearrangement links TRBV7-2 to TRBJ1-1; possible D gene TRBD1, 6 bases. Germline assignment: CDR1 SGHTA and CDR2 FQGNSA. CDR3 length equals 14 residues. Trimming took off 3 bases at V and 4 bases at J, with 12 bases between the two ends.

Ten or more counts support this clonotype. CDR3 DNA: TGCAGTGCTCGACAGCGGTCTAGCAATCAGCCCCAGCATTTT. Its translation is CSARQRSSNQPQHF. This chain connects TRBV20-1 to TRBJ1-5; weak D call: TRBD1 (5 bases). V was pared by 5 bases and J by 0 bases, with 11 bases between. Germline lookup yields CDR1 DFQATT and CDR2 SNEGSKA (reference sequence). CDR3 length: 14 residues.

The chain recombines TRBV4-2 with TRBJ1-1; 8 bases map to TRBD1. The CDR3 runs 17 residues. CDR1 is LGHNA and CDR2 is YNFKEQ in the germline V gene. J was trimmed by 5 bases and V by 4 bases; bases with no gene match: 15. In DNA, the CDR3 is TGTGCCAGCAGCCTCACACTCGGGCAGGGGGCGAGAACTGAAGCTTTCTTT. This translates into CASSLTLGQGARTEAFF.

Many counts were recorded for this clonotype. This sequence joins TRBV28 and TRBJ1-6; D is undetermined. Germline-derived CDR1 and CDR2 are MDHEN and SYDVKM. The CDR3 runs to 14 residues. Trimming removed 5 bases at V and 7 bases at J, with 12 bases between. The CDR3 DNA follows: TGTGCCAGCAGTCCGGGCGGCTCCAATTCACCCCTCCACTTT. Amino acid sequence: CASSPGGSNSPLHF.